This passage covers 30 T cell receptor beta chains from one sample sequenced in a study of graft-versus-host responses after intestinal transplantation. Sequencing used immunoSEQ multiplex PCR; TCRdb keeps in-frame clones, though not all of them. The sample records roughly 43,000 clones, 85% to 95% being singletons. The starting material was PBMCs, obtained 335 days after intestinal transplant. Receptor source: a human patient who received an intestinal transplant, so some T cells may come from the graft donor.

The chain employs TRBV2 and TRBJ2-7; no clear D. The CDR3 sequence is 16 residues long. V lost 4 bases and J lost 0, with 16 bases in between. Germline V gene lookup returns CDR1 SNHLY and CDR2 FYNNEI. The CDR3 nucleotides are TGTGCCAGCAGTGTTCAGAGGACCAGCCTCTCCTACGAGCAGTACTTC. Encoded protein: CASSVQRTSLSYEQYF. The variable domain in full, with the rest retrieved from reference TRBV2 and TRBJ2-7, is EPEVTQTPSHQVTQMGQEVILRCVPISNHLYFYWYRQILGQKVEFLVSFYNNEISEKSEIFDDQFSVERPDGSNFTLKIRSTKLEDSAMYFCASSVQRTSLSYEQYFGPGTRLTVT.

The count of this clone is one. V gene TRBV29-1 combines with J gene TRBJ2-1; possibly TRBD2 for D (6 bases). This CDR3 has 14 residues. V lost 2 bases, J lost 2 bases, and 10 bases lay in between. Germline CDR1 reads SQVTM; CDR2 reads ANQGSEA. CDR3 sequence reads: CSVESPGAYNEQFF. CDR3 nucleotides: TGCAGCGTTGAATCCCCGGGGGCCTACAATGAGCAGTTCTTC.

The table lists this clone with a count of one. The V and J genes are TRBV7-6 and TRBJ1-1, with 8 bases lining up with TRBD1. Germline-derived CDR1 and CDR2 are SGHVS and FNYEAQ. Trimming took 5 bases from V and 5 from J; bases not matched to a gene: 7. This CDR3 has 14 amino acids. CDR3 DNA: TGTGCCAGCAGCATTACAGGGGGTGGTACTGAAGCTTTCTTT. Translating it yields CASSITGGGTEAFF.

V is TRBV5-6 and J is TRBJ1-6; D perhaps matches TRBD1 (6 bases). The V end lost 6 bases, the J end lost 8 bases, and 18 bases lay between the germline ends. The germline V gene has CDR1 SGHDT and CDR2 YYEEEE. The CDR3 contains 15 residues. In nucleotides, the CDR3 is TGTGCCAGCACAAACCTATGGGGGGGCCATTCACCCCTCCACTTT. Its translation is CASTNLWGGHSPLHF.

The V call is TRBV12-5, the J call TRBJ1-2; no definite D call. Germline CDR1 is LGHNT and CDR2 is FRNRAP. Trimming pared 6 bases from V and 5 bases from J, leaving 13 bases between. The length of the CDR3 is 13 residues. CDR3 residues: CASGGGDGYGYTF. CDR3 DNA sequence: TGTGCTAGTGGCGGCGGGGATGGTTATGGCTACACCTTC.

The chain couples TRBV19 to TRBJ2-3; D is possibly TRBD2 (5 bases). The CDR3 covers 15 residues. Germline V CDR1 and CDR2: LNHDA, SQIVND (reference sequence). V was trimmed by 6 bases and J by 2 bases, leaving 15 bases between them. CDR3 in amino acids: CASSNPGSYTDTQYF. DNA for the CDR3: TGTGCCAGTAGCAACCCGGGATCTTACACAGATACGCAGTATTTT.

The chain is built from TRBV4-1 and TRBJ2-5; D is uncertain. Trimming removed 0 bases at V and 5 bases at J, with 16 bases between. The CDR3 runs 16 residues. Germline V gene data show CDR1 as MGHRA and CDR2 as YSYEKL. The chain's CDR3 is CASSQDLGRLGETQYF. The CDR3 nucleotides read TGCGCCAGCAGCCAAGATCTTGGTCGGCTCGGGGAGACCCAGTACTTC.

This clone was seen a handful of times. The chain joins TRBV9 to TRBJ1-6; D gene unclear. This CDR3 region has 15 residues. The V end lost 0 bases, the J end lost 7 bases, and 11 bases lay between the germline ends. Germline CDR1 is SGDLS and CDR2 is YYNGEE. Written as DNA, the CDR3 is TGTGCCAGCAGCGTAGAGCCAGGAACAAATTCACCCCTCCACTTT. It encodes CASSVEPGTNSPLHF.

CDR3: CASTQGGNSPLHF. DNA of the CDR3: TGTGCCAGCACCCAGGGAGGGAATTCACCCCTCCACTTT. The gene calls are TRBV5-5 and TRBJ1-6; TRBD1 is a possible D gene (5 bases). Trimming took off 6 bases at V and 7 bases at J, with 11 bases between the two ends. The CDR3 is 13 amino acids. Germline V gives CDR1 SGHKS, CDR2 YYEKEE (reference sequence).

This clone has more than one count but fewer than ten. This CDR3 reads CASSRTLEAFF. CDR3 sequence (DNA): TGTGCCAGCAGTCGGACCTTGGAAGCTTTCTTT. V is TRBV7-7 and J is TRBJ1-1; D call uncertain. The CDR3 loop spans 11 amino acids. V was pared by 6 bases and J by 8 bases, with 10 bases between. Germline V CDR1 and CDR2: SSHAT, FNYEAQ (reference sequence). Together with reference TRBV7-7 and TRBJ1-1, the CDR3 gives the full variable domain: GAGVSQSPRYKVTKRGQDVTLRCDPISSHATLYWYQQALGQGPEFLTYFNYEAQPDKSGLPSDRFSAERPEGSISTLTIQRTEQRDSAMYRCASSRTLEAFFGQGTRLTVV.

The chain uses TRBV5-1 and TRBJ1-4; maybe TRBD1 (6 bases). The CDR3 spans 14 residues. The V end lost 2 bases, the J end lost 13 bases, and 18 bases lay between the germline ends. The germline CDR1 and CDR2 sequences are SGHRS and YFSETQ. This chain's CDR3 is CASSFQSEGGRLFF. CDR3 DNA: TGCGCCAGCAGCTTTCAATCGGAAGGGGGTCGACTGTTTTTT.

The chain joins TRBV27 to TRBJ2-3; D remains unclear. This CDR3 spans 19 amino acids. Trimming removed 2 bases at V and 1 base at J, with 22 bases between. From germline, CDR1 is MNHEY and CDR2 SMNVEV (reference sequence). The chain's CDR3 is CASSLRAMGLLSGTDTQYF. The DNA for the CDR3 is TGTGCCAGCAGTTTAAGGGCTATGGGGTTGTTATCTGGCACAGATACGCAGTATTTT.

The chain has TRBV6-5 and TRBJ1-6; D is undetermined. The CDR3 is 16 amino acids. V lost 2 bases, J lost 9 bases, and 17 bases lay in between. Germline loops: CDR1 MNHEY, CDR2 SVGAGI. CDR3 sequence (DNA): TGTGCCAGCAGTTACGACCAGGCCTCAGGTAGTTCACCCCTCCACTTT. Its protein is CASSYDQASGSSPLHF.

CDR3 region: CSALGDGYTF. The CDR3 nucleotides read TGCAGTGCCCTCGGGGATGGCTACACCTTC. The chain carries TRBV20-1 and TRBJ1-2, with D unclear. The CDR3 contains 10 residues. V was pared by 6 bases and J by 6 bases, with 8 bases between. Germline V gene sequence: CDR1 DFQATT, CDR2 SNEGSKA (reference sequence).

This clone was recorded only once. The gene calls are TRBV6-4 and TRBJ1-1; D call uncertain. The germline V gene has CDR1 MRHNA and CDR2 SNTAGT. CDR3 size: 12 residues. V was pared by 8 bases and J by 0 bases, with 7 bases between. CDR3 nucleotide sequence: TGTGCCAGCCGAGGGTTGAACACTGAAGCTTTCTTT. As protein: CASRGLNTEAFF.

The chain combines TRBV4-1 with TRBJ2-3; perhaps TRBD1 as D (5 bases). The V gene lost 2 bases and the J gene lost 5 bases, with 17 bases spanning the gap. The germline CDR1 and CDR2 sequences are MGHRA and YSYEKL. The CDR3 contains 16 residues. As DNA, the CDR3 is TGCGCCAGCAGCCAAACCACTCAGATAGGGGTAGATACGCAGTATTTT. Translation gives CASSQTTQIGVDTQYF.

The rearrangement uses TRBV2 and TRBJ2-5; TRBD1 might be the D (5 bases). V was clipped by 7 bases and J by 4 bases, with 22 bases between them. Germline V gene sequence: CDR1 SNHLY, CDR2 FYNNEI. The CDR3 is 16 residues long. CDR3 region: CASILRNPGQGETQYF. CDR3 coding DNA: TGTGCCAGCATTCTCCGGAATCCTGGGCAGGGAGAGACCCAGTACTTC.

V is TRBV7-9 and J is TRBJ2-7; D is possibly TRBD2 (6 bases). The V end lost 7 bases, the J end lost 5 bases, and 9 bases lay between the germline ends. CDR1 SEHNR and CDR2 FQNEAQ come from the germline V gene (reference sequence). This CDR3 contains 11 residues. CDR3 DNA: TGTGCCAGCAAGGGAGGCGACGAGCAGTACTTC. Protein product: CASKGGDEQYF.

The chain employs TRBV6-6 and TRBJ2-7; 7 nucleotides match TRBD2. This CDR3 region has 13 residues. Germline V gene sequence: CDR1 MNHNY, CDR2 SVGAGI (reference sequence). With 5 bases clipped from V and 6 bases from J, the junction kept 7 bases outside the gene matches. The CDR3: CASSGHSSGEQYF. DNA of the CDR3: TGTGCCAGCAGTGGCCACTCTAGCGGCGAGCAGTACTTC.

The rearrangement joins TRBV7-3 to TRBJ2-1; TRBD2 aligns across 13 bases. CDR3 length: 15 amino acids. Germline CDR1 is SGHTA and CDR2 is FQGTGA. V shed 4 bases and J 10 bases; nucleotides not matched to a gene: 7. In DNA, the CDR3 is TGTGCCAGCAGCTACGGACTAGCGGGAGTAGAAGAGCAGTTCTTC. This codes for CASSYGLAGVEEQFF.

J is TRBJ2-1 and V is TRBV7-9, with D hard to call. V lost 1 base, J lost 0 bases, and 10 bases lay in between. Germline CDR1 and CDR2: SEHNR and FQNEAQ (reference sequence). This CDR3 is built from 16 residues. This CDR3 reads CASSLVGASSYNEQFF. The CDR3 DNA reads as TGTGCCAGCAGCTTAGTGGGCGCCAGCTCCTACAATGAGCAGTTCTTC. Full variable domain (rest looked up from reference TRBV7-9 and TRBJ2-1): DTGVSQNPRHKITKRGQNVTFRCDPISEHNRLYWYRQTLGQGPEFLTYFQNEAQLEKSRLLSDRFSAERPKGSFSTLEIQRTEQGDSAMYLCASSLVGASSYNEQFFGPGTRLTVL.

A single count supports this clone. This chain links TRBV12-5 with TRBJ1-2, with a tentative D call TRBD1 (6 bases). Germline-derived CDR1 and CDR2 are LGHNT and FRNRAP. V lost 6 bases to trimming and J lost 1 base, with 21 bases between them. The CDR3 sequence is 17 residues long. In DNA, the CDR3 is TGTGCTAGTGGCCCTGGCTCACAGGGAACCTTTAACTATGGCTACACCTTC. It translates to CASGPGSQGTFNYGYTF.

This rearrangement joins TRBV10-3 to TRBJ1-3; no reliable D call. Trimming left V 3 bases short and J 0 bases short, with 21 bases between. Looked up from germline, CDR1 is ENHRY and CDR2 is SYGVKD. The CDR3 loop spans 19 amino acids. CDR3 in DNA: TGTGCCATCAGTGACCCTCGTAGTGAGGTTTCTTTCTCTGGAAACACCATATATTTT. It translates to CAISDPRSEVSFSGNTIYF.

J is TRBJ1-5 and V is TRBV10-3, with TRBD1 as a possible D gene (5 bases). Germline-derived CDR1 and CDR2 are ENHRY and SYGVKD. The V end lost 0 bases, the J end lost 0 bases, and 9 bases lay between the germline ends. The CDR3 runs 16 residues. The CDR3 coding sequence is TGTGCCATCAGTGAGTCGCGACAGCATAGCAATCAGCCCCAGCATTTT. Translation gives CAISESRQHSNQPQHF.

This clone has just a few counts. The J gene is TRBJ2-1, the V gene TRBV6-5, with unresolved D. The CDR3 sequence is 15 residues long. V dropped 0 bases and J dropped 0 bases, with 6 bases sitting between them. CDR1 MNHEY and CDR2 SVGAGI come from the germline V gene. The CDR3 loop reads CASSYSASSYNEQFF. The CDR3 DNA is TGTGCCAGCAGTTACTCCGCCAGCTCCTACAATGAGCAGTTCTTC.

The chain has TRBV12-2 and TRBJ1-2; the table assigns TRBD1, which was not confirmed against the DNA. TRBV12-2 is a recognized pseudogene. This CDR3 has 15 amino acids. Here the CDR3 reads CASRFGKTGDYGYTF. The CDR3 bases are TGTGCAAGTCGCTTCGGCAAGACAGGGGACTATGGCTACACCTTC.

This clone was counted only a few times. The rearrangement joins TRBV10-3 to TRBJ1-3; no reliable D call. In germline, CDR1 is ENHRY, CDR2 SYGVKD. This CDR3 region has 15 residues. V lost 5 bases and J lost 0, with 11 bases in between. The CDR3 loop is CAISPAGDSGNTIYF. CDR3 DNA: TGTGCCATCAGTCCCGCGGGAGACTCTGGAAACACCATATATTTT.

This clone is a singleton in its sample. The chain links TRBV5-1 to TRBJ2-1; 11 nucleotides align to TRBD2. V lost 1 base and J lost 0; bases outside the gene matches: 9. This CDR3 region has 19 residues. CDR1 SGHRS and CDR2 YFSETQ come from the germline V gene. This CDR3 reads CASSLLAGGQLSSYNEQFF. CDR3 bases: TGCGCCAGCAGCTTGCTAGCGGGAGGACAACTTAGCTCCTACAATGAGCAGTTCTTC.

This chain joins TRBV10-2 and TRBJ2-3; TRBD2 is a possible D gene (6 bases). Per the germline V gene, CDR1 is WSHSY and CDR2 is SAAADI. Trimming took off 0 bases at V and 5 bases at J, with 18 bases between the two ends. The CDR3 has 17 amino acids. CDR3 nucleotides: TGCGCCAGCAGTGAGTCGAGGAGGGTGGCGGGGCGAGATACGCAGTATTTT. Protein product: CASSESRRVAGRDTQYF.

This clone has only a few counts. The V and J genes are TRBV13 and TRBJ2-1; TRBD2 is a possible D gene (6 bases). The CDR3 contains 14 residues. The V gene's germline CDR1 is PRHDT and CDR2 FYEKMQ (reference sequence). The V end lost 4 bases, the J end lost 6 bases, and 13 bases lay between the germline ends. The CDR3 here is CASSSPLGGNEQFF. The CDR3 DNA reads TGTGCCAGCAGCTCCCCATTGGGAGGCAATGAGCAGTTCTTC.